A selection of T cell receptor beta chains follows, all from one sample in a study of regulatory T cells in long-lasting Graves disease. From the multiplex PCR reads, TCRdb called clonotypes with MiXCR, one entry per CDR3 protein. The profile shows roughly 560,000 distinct CDR3 sequences, around 15% of them singletons. In addition, the sample was reused for a study of T cells in Graves' hyperthyroidism and ophthalmopathy.

Specimen: peripheral blood mononuclear cells (PBMCs), collected at new diagnosis, from a patient treated with antithyroid drugs. The receptors derive from a woman aged 35-65 years with Graves disease. CDR3s include the opening cysteine and the closing phenylalanine or tryptophan. D genes are given only for firm matches.

d_gene,j_gene,v_gene,CDR3aa
-,TRBJ2-1,TRBV4-1,CASSQEAAVPYNEQFF
-,TRBJ1-1,TRBV3-1,CASSPLGGAPEAFF
TRBD1,TRBJ2-3,TRBV7-6,CASSLGDRVTDTQYF
-,TRBJ1-1,TRBV19,CASSITDTGGTETFF
-,TRBJ1-1,TRBV18,CASSPLLSGNTEAFF
TRBD2,TRBJ2-3,TRBV7-9,CASRLGSGGASGVVRDTQYF
-,TRBJ2-7,TRBV7-8,CASSWTPSSYEQYF
TRBD1,TRBJ1-1,TRBV11-2,CASSSRTGSTEAFF
-,TRBJ2-7,TRBV2,CASSFWGSSYEQYF
TRBD1,TRBJ1-6,TRBV5-6,CASSLRQGVRNSPLHF
-,TRBJ1-5,TRBV10-3,CAIGFGNQPQHF
-,TRBJ1-5,TRBV12-3/TRBV12-4,CASSSDRDAYQPQHF
-,TRBJ2-3,TRBV7-2,CASSLEGSLDTQYF
TRBD1,TRBJ2-2,TRBV2,CASRTGYGSGELFF
-,TRBJ1-4,TRBV9,CASSSRGAVREKLFF
-,TRBJ1-2,TRBV12-3/TRBV12-4,CASSRRTNYGYTF
-,TRBJ1-1,TRBV7-2,CASSLTGVMNTEAFF
TRBD1,TRBJ1-5,TRBV7-9,CASSTQRTGEKGKQPQHF
-,TRBJ2-7,TRBV30,CAWSVAVYEQYF
-,TRBJ1-2,TRBV12-5,CASGLRVRQANYGYTF
TRBD1,TRBJ2-6,TRBV28,CASSAIGTGVGANVLTF
-,TRBJ2-2,TRBV24-1,CATSDSHRTGELFF
TRBD1,TRBJ1-2,TRBV27,CASSFSGQGGGYTF
-,TRBJ2-7,TRBV18,CASSPQREYEQYF
-,TRBJ1-1,TRBV5-1,CASSLDRGEGDTEAFF
-,TRBJ1-1,TRBV12-3/TRBV12-4,CASSFLVAEAFF
-,TRBJ2-1,TRBV11-2,CASSLAGPRVFF
-,TRBJ1-2,TRBV7-2,CASGWGGYGYTF
TRBD1,TRBJ2-7,TRBV6-1,CASSKLQGIVDEQYF
-,TRBJ1-3,TRBV7-2,CASSLVLWDGLNTIYF
TRBD2,TRBJ2-3,TRBV9,CASSVGVAGSTDTQYF
-,TRBJ1-5,TRBV19,CASSRQAQPQHF
-,TRBJ2-5,TRBV6-5,CASSYSRAETQYF
-,TRBJ2-3,TRBV12-3/TRBV12-4,CASSSSGKGWTDTQYF
TRBD1,TRBJ1-2,TRBV4-1,CASSATPQGGYVGYTF
-,TRBJ1-3,TRBV3-1,CASSQVRDGSGNTIYF
-,TRBJ2-1,TRBV5-1,CASSPVGVDSSYNEQFF
-,TRBJ2-2,TRBV11-2,CASFRVRTGELFF
-,TRBJ1-1,TRBV27,CASSPSGWTEAFF
-,TRBJ2-1,TRBV3-1,CASSQVDTGSEQFF
TRBD1,TRBJ2-7,TRBV11-3,CASSLGTGFLHEQYF
-,TRBJ2-1,TRBV5-4,CASTSLVDSVNEQFF
-,TRBJ2-3,TRBV25-1,CATRLEGWADTQYF
TRBD1,TRBJ1-2,TRBV28,CASSYDRGSYGYAF
-,TRBJ2-7,TRBV18,CASSPSPGSSYEQYF
-,TRBJ1-1,TRBV12-3/TRBV12-4,CASSLKGDLNTEAFF